Each of the 16 T cell receptor beta chains below was sequenced from the same sample in a study of blood T cell repertoires in COVID-19. Profiled with immunoSEQ multiplex PCR; TCRdb holds only in-frame clones, not every one. The repertoire holds 300,000 to 350,000 clones, with about 87% as singletons. Sequencing used PBMCs or T cells enriched from blood (not recorded which). Every receptor here comes from a man aged 25 to 45 who had recovered from COVID-19.

As for this clone: Other DNA variants within this sample encode the same CDR3. The rearrangement joins TRBV2 to TRBJ2-5, with unresolved D. This CDR3 comprises 12 residues. Germline CDR1 and CDR2: SNHLY and FYNNEI. V lost 3 bases to trimming and J lost 4 bases, with 6 bases between them. CDR3 protein: CASSEERETQYF. CDR3 nucleotide sequence: TGTGCCAGCAGTGAGGAGAGAGAGACCCAGTACTTC.

J is TRBJ1-2 and V is TRBV19, with 10 bases lining up with TRBD1. The CDR3 spans 14 residues. V trimming: 5 bases; J trimming: 6 bases; junction bases outside the gene matches: 6. The germline V gene encodes CDR1 LNHDA and CDR2 SQIVND (reference sequence). CDR3 nucleotides: TGTGCCAGTAGTCCAGACAGGGGGCGGGATGGCTACACCTTC. This translates into CASSPDRGRDGYTF.

The chain combines TRBV9 with TRBJ2-7; 9 nucleotides match TRBD1. The V segment lost 0 bases and the J segment 4 bases; nucleotides outside the gene matches: 5. Looked up from germline, CDR1 is SGDLS and CDR2 is YYNGEE. The CDR3 sequence is 15 residues long. The CDR3 bases are TGTGCCAGCAGCGTAGGGATACAGGGGGCTTACGAGCAGTACTTC. The encoded protein is CASSVGIQGAYEQYF. Complete variable domain (other parts from reference TRBV9 and TRBJ2-7): DSGVTQTPKHLITATGQRVTLRCSPRSGDLSVYWYQQSLDQGLQFLIQYYNGEERAKGNILERFSAQQFPDLHSELNLSSLELGDSALYFCASSVGIQGAYEQYFGPGTRLTVT.

This clone was counted a few times. The V and J genes are TRBV6-2 or TRBV6-3 and TRBJ2-2, with 9 bases lining up with TRBD2. CDR1 is MNHEY, CDR2 SVGEGT, per germline. The V gene end was trimmed by 5 bases and the J gene end by 0 bases; junction bases not matched to a gene: 10. The CDR3 extends over 18 amino acids. The CDR3 loop reads CASSLRRGGRANTGELFF. The CDR3, as DNA: TGTGCCAGCAGTCTCCGGCGGGGGGGCCGAGCGAACACCGGGGAGCTGTTTTTT.

This chain links TRBV10-2 with TRBJ2-1, with TRBD1 matching over 10 bases. The J segment lost 7 bases and the V segment lost 7 bases, leaving 7 bases of the junction unmatched. The germline CDR1 and CDR2 sequences are WSHSY and SAAADI. The CDR3 has 14 amino acids. CDR3 sequence: CASNPGQGTNEQFF. CDR3 nucleotides: TGCGCCAGCAACCCGGGACAGGGGACGAATGAGCAGTTCTTC.

The chain has TRBV28 and TRBJ1-1, with D unresolved. Germline V gives CDR1 MDHEN, CDR2 SYDVKM. The CDR3 extends over 13 amino acids. V was clipped by 5 bases and J by 0 bases, with 7 bases between them. CDR3 amino acids: CASSGRVNTEAFF. The CDR3 nucleotides are TGTGCCAGCAGTGGTCGGGTGAACACTGAAGCTTTCTTT.

This clone was counted only a few times. The chain links TRBV28 to TRBJ1-1, with 7 bases identical to TRBD1. The V gene end was trimmed by 3 bases and the J gene end by 0 bases; junction bases not matched to a gene: 7. This CDR3 has 16 amino acids. CDR1 and CDR2 from the germline V gene are MDHEN and SYDVKM. CDR3 DNA sequence: TGTGCCAGCAGTTTGACAGGGACCTACATGAACACTGAAGCTTTCTTT. Protein: CASSLTGTYMNTEAFF.

This chain joins TRBV2 and TRBJ2-3; perhaps TRBD2 as D (6 bases). CDR1 and CDR2 from the germline V gene are SNHLY and FYNNEI. This CDR3 spans 15 amino acids. V was pared by 10 bases and J by 0 bases, with 17 bases between. This CDR3 reads CAITGGTGSTDTQYF. DNA for the CDR3: TGTGCCATCACCGGAGGGACCGGTAGCACAGATACGCAGTATTTT. The full variable domain, with the rest looked up from reference TRBV2 and TRBJ2-3, is EPEVTQTPSHQVTQMGQEVILRCVPISNHLYFYWYRQILGQKVEFLVSFYNNEISEKSEIFDDQFSVERPDGSNFTLKIRSTKLEDSAMYFCAITGGTGSTDTQYFGPGTRLTVL.

The CDR3 DNA reads as TGTGCCAGCAGCGTAGTGAAGGACTTGAACACCGGGGAGCTGTTTTTT. Translating gives CASSVVKDLNTGELFF. The rearrangement joins TRBV9 to TRBJ2-2, with D perhaps matching TRBD2 (5 bases). The ends were cut back, 0 bases at V and 1 base at J, with 10 bases in the middle. The CDR3 extends over 16 amino acids. Germline CDR1 and CDR2: SGDLS and YYNGEE.

This clone was seen more than once but under ten times. The chain uses TRBV7-9 and TRBJ2-7; TRBD1 agrees at 7 bases. The CDR3 is made up of 14 amino acids. Trimming took 4 bases from V and 4 from J; bases not matched to a gene: 7. From germline, CDR1 is SEHNR and CDR2 FQNEAQ (reference sequence). Here the CDR3 reads CASSSPTGSYEQYF. For the CDR3, the DNA is TGTGCCAGCAGCTCCCCGACAGGGTCTTACGAGCAGTACTTC.

This clone was seen only once. The genes are TRBV6-1 and TRBJ1-6; D not certain. The CDR3 totals 17 residues. Germline V gene lookup returns CDR1 MNHNS and CDR2 SASEGT. Trimming took off 1 base at V and 0 bases at J, with 10 bases between the two ends. CDR3 residues: CASSEGGGSSYNSPLHF. As DNA, the CDR3 is TGTGCCAGCAGTGAAGGAGGCGGGAGCTCCTATAATTCACCCCTCCACTTT.

This sequence joins TRBV28 and TRBJ2-3; 8 nucleotides align to TRBD1. CDR1 MDHEN and CDR2 SYDVKM come from the germline V gene. The CDR3 length is 16 residues. V was pared by 5 bases and J by 3 bases, with 10 bases of the junction left unmatched. CDR3 nucleotides: TGTGCCAGCAGTGATGACAGGGGCCCAGAAACAGATACGCAGTATTTT. This encodes CASSDDRGPETDTQYF.

The chain couples TRBV9 to TRBJ2-5, with 7 bases identical to TRBD1. CDR3 length: 19 residues. Germline values: CDR1 SGDLS, CDR2 YYNGEE. V shed 0 bases and J 1 base; nucleotides not matched to a gene: 15. The CDR3 spells CASSVEGQWGARTQETQYF. The CDR3 nucleotides read TGTGCCAGCAGCGTAGAGGGACAGTGGGGCGCACGGACCCAAGAGACCCAGTACTTC. Together with reference TRBV9 and TRBJ2-5, the CDR3 gives the full variable domain: DSGVTQTPKHLITATGQRVTLRCSPRSGDLSVYWYQQSLDQGLQFLIQYYNGEERAKGNILERFSAQQFPDLHSELNLSSLELGDSALYFCASSVEGQWGARTQETQYFGPGTRLLVL.

The chain links TRBV28 to TRBJ2-3; 11 nucleotides agree with TRBD1. J gave up 2 bases and V 4 bases, and 8 bases lay outside the gene matches. Germline V gives CDR1 MDHEN, CDR2 SYDVKM. The CDR3 contains 17 residues. The CDR3 protein is CASSSPGTGGPTDTQYF. The CDR3 nucleotides are TGTGCCAGCAGTTCCCCCGGGACAGGGGGACCCACAGATACGCAGTATTTT.

This chain joins TRBV3-1 (or the pseudogene TRBV3-2) and TRBJ1-1, with D perhaps matching TRBD1 (6 bases). The CDR3 is made up of 13 amino acids. With 6 bases removed from V and 5 bases from J, the gap between germline ends came to 13 bases. From germline, CDR1 is LGHDT and CDR2 YNNKEL (reference sequence). CDR3 DNA sequence: TGTGCCAGCAGGCCAGGGGTTGCGACTGAAGCTTTCTTT. The encoded protein is CASRPGVATEAFF.

V usage is TRBV27 and J usage is TRBJ1-2; 9 nucleotides line up with TRBD1. The CDR3 consists of 14 residues. Trimming cost V 4 bases and J 3 bases; bases outside gene matches: 3. Germline V gives CDR1 MNHEY, CDR2 SMNVEV (reference sequence). Here the CDR3 DNA reads TGTGCCAGCAGTTACAGGGGGCCCGACTATGGCTACACCTTC. This codes for CASSYRGPDYGYTF.